Below, one TCR beta chain is given with its context. The antigen remains undetermined. The sample originates from a study of neoadjuvant nivolumab and ipilimumab in lung cancer. General observations from the study: Only two of four nivolumab-treated tumors gained richness and clonality by surgery. TCR sequencing covered a small number of samples. Resected tumors had greater TCR richness and clonality than uninvolved lung.

Here immunoSEQ multiplex PCR was the method, and the copy in TCRdb shows in-frame clones only, minus some. The table has 20,000 to 25,000 clones, 82% seen once; the top ten hold around 23%. The germline gives CDR1 SEHNR, CDR2 FQNEAQ (reference sequence). With 1 base removed from V and 2 bases from J, the gap between germline ends came to 18 bases. The CDR3 spans 17 residues. The chain carries TRBV7-9 and TRBJ2-7; D is unclear. The receptor was isolated from an adult with non-small cell lung cancer. The sequencing here drew on peripheral blood, taken before neoadjuvant nivolumab, alone or with ipilimumab. The CDR3 here is CASSLGFSADTPYEQYF. CDR3 in DNA: TGTGCCAGCAGCTTAGGTTTTTCGGCAGATACCCCCTACGAGCAGTACTTC.